This TCR beta chain was recovered during a study of cytomegalovirus exposure and HLA in healthy donors. Whole-study results and caveats: Fewer N-insertions than the roughly 630-donor mean were reportedly shown by an Asian-associated ancestry cluster in a later analysis.

On this clone itself: What it binds is not known.

From germline, CDR1 is SGHVS and CDR2 FNYEAQ. Unmatched junction bases numbered 2, after V lost 3 bases and J lost 0 bases. The CDR3 totals 15 residues. This PCR relied on a set of 60 Vbeta primers and 13 Jbeta primers. Clones were read by immunoSEQ multiplex PCR, and TCRdb kept only the in-frame ones, dropping some. The sample has 160,000 or so clones, about three quarters seen once. V is TRBV7-6 and J is TRBJ2-3; 8 bases map to TRBD2. This TCR came from a man aged 18 to 29 in good health and CMV-seropositive. Sequenced sample: PBMCs. CDR3 region: CASSLASGSTDTQYF. The CDR3 coding sequence is TGTGCCAGCAGCTTGGCTAGCGGGAGCACAGATACGCAGTATTTT.